This entry is about one T cell receptor beta chain. These data belong to a study of blood T cells in healthy people across ages. V lost 5 bases to trimming and J lost 8 bases, with 14 bases between them. The CDR3 extends over 14 amino acids. CDR1 SGHRS and CDR2 YFSETQ come from the germline V gene. For the second PCR, which ran for about 6 to 12 cycles, a sample-barcoded 5' primer and a J-beta primer mix were used. TCRdb used MiXCR to reprocess the 5' RACE reads, holding one entry per CDR3 protein. The sample lists 650,000 to 1,000,000 distinct CDR3 sequences, around 34% occurring once. Sequencing used blood. The V and J genes are TRBV5-1 and TRBJ1-6, with TRBD1 as a possible D gene (5 bases). This clonotype was sampled from a man younger than 35 in good health. The CDR3: CASSRGTVDSPLHF. CDR3 sequence (DNA): TGCGCCAGCAGTCGCGGGACGGTCGATTCACCCCTCCACTTT.